This paragraph reports one TCR beta chain. It has no known antigen specificity. The input lacks base qualities; no much larger clone sits a single base away. The source of the sample is a study of technical replicates of blood from several donors (dated by TCRdb to about 2017). The CDR3 contains 14 residues, cysteine and phenylalanine counted. Just CDR3 DNA is preserved here, 42 bases in frame from base 1. Taken from the germline V gene, the CDR1 and CDR2 loops are SQVTM and ANQGSEA. V ends up 2 bases short and J 3 bases short, with an unmatched junction base count of 5. The library relied on the immunoSEQ multiplex PCR assay. The immuneACCESS repertoire file appears here via TCRdb, limited to in-frame rearrangements. These files lack a portion of the clones; in checked studies, under half of the deficit traces to unresolved V genes, and the cause of the others is not known. The sample table holds 70,000 to 95,000 clones, of which 95% were seen once. The leading ten clones occupy under 0.3% of the sample.

The origin of this receptor is a human donor in good health. Sequencing was carried out using T cells isolated from PBMCs. The chain is made from TRBV29-1 and TRBJ1-2; 8 central nucleotides agree with TRBD1. The bases are TGCAGCGTTGAAAACCCAGGGGGCTACTATGGCTACACCTTC. Translated, it reads CSVENPGGYYGYTF.